This T cell receptor beta chain was captured in a study of T cells in narcolepsy. Study background: Patients with NT1 or NT2 and healthy control donors were enrolled. Regarding the study as a whole: Autoreactive HCRT-specific and TRIB2-specific clonotypes were marked in same-patient CSF-versus-blood CD4+ comparisons. Some memory CD4+ repertoires had no autoreactive clone sequences. Healthy controls reportedly lacked the autoreactive clonotypes serially found in patients' blood.

The germline V gene has CDR1 SGHTA and CDR2 FQGTGA. CDR3 length equals 14 residues. With V trimmed by 2 bases and J by 9 bases, 8 bases remained unmatched. In regard to this clone: The antigen remains undetermined.

The repertoire was sequenced with immunoSEQ multiplex PCR; TCRdb's copy has only in-frame clones and lacks some. The data contain about 34,000 clones, 82% of them singletons. The sample comprised CD45RA- memory CD4+ T cells from PBMCs. V gene TRBV7-3 combines with J gene TRBJ1-1; 8 bases are shared with TRBD1. The clonotype was recovered from a human donor with narcolepsy. As DNA, the CDR3 is TGTGCCAGCAGCTTAGACGCGACAGGGGAAAAAGCTTTCTTT. Translating gives CASSLDATGEKAFF. Supplemented by reference TRBV7-3 and TRBJ1-1, the full variable domain reads GAGVSQTPSNKVTEKGKYVELRCDPISGHTALYWYRQSLGQGPEFLIYFQGTGAADDSGLPNDRFFAVRPEGSVSTLKIQRTERGDSAVYLCASSLDATGEKAFFGQGTRLTVV.